This note documents a single T cell receptor (beta chain) sequence. Produced via immunoSEQ multiplex PCR; TCRdb's table is partial and in-frame only. The sample gives about 68,000 clones, about 91% of which show up once; about 0.31% is in the top ten. This specimen comes from a study of OX40 agonist ivuxolimab in advanced cancers. Sequenced here: CD4+ or CD8+ T cells sorted from blood, sampled in a trial of the OX40 agonist ivuxolimab. This TCR derives from an adult with an advanced solid tumor such as melanoma, head and neck, liver or kidney cancer.

The CDR3 DNA sequence: TGTGCCAGCAGTTTTATACAGGGGTACCAAGAGACCCAGTACTTC. Residues: CASSFIQGYQETQYF. V and J are TRBV27 and TRBJ2-5; 7 bases are a match to TRBD1. The V gene end was trimmed by 3 bases and the J gene end by 0 bases; junction bases not matched to a gene: 4. The CDR3 consists of 15 residues. Germline CDR1 and CDR2: MNHEY and SMNVEV (reference sequence).